The 8 T cell receptor beta chains listed next were all sequenced from one sample in a study of beta chain features in type 1 diabetes (dated by TCRdb to the late 2010s). Libraries were prepared through the immunoSEQ multiplex PCR assay. The entire isolated RNA was reverse transcribed using the High Capacity cDNA Reverse Transcription Kit, and thus expressed TCRB transcripts were sequenced. Here the immuneACCESS table is served through TCRdb, limited to in-frame sequences with V and J called. Missing clones are a known gap in these copies; in checked studies unresolved V genes cover under half, and the rest lacks a known reason. Within this sample are under 300,000 clones, with under 8.5% of them counted one time only. The top ten constitute roughly 1% of the sample. The sequencing sample was made of central memory CD4+ T cells from blood. The receptors derive from a woman in her late teens or twenties in good health.

The chain has TRBV7-9 and TRBJ2-5, with D tentatively TRBD2 (7 bases). This CDR3 is 15 amino acids long. Germline V lookup: CDR1 SEHNR, CDR2 FQNEAQ (reference sequence). The V end lost 0 bases, the J end lost 4 bases, and 12 bases lay between the germline ends. CDR3 region: CASSLALGGRETQYF. The CDR3 DNA reads TGTGCCAGCAGCTTAGCGCTCGGGGGGCGAGAGACCCAGTACTTC.

V usage is TRBV6-5 and J usage is TRBJ2-2; D call uncertain. Germline values: CDR1 MNHEY, CDR2 SVGAGI. CDR3 length: 15 amino acids. Trimming left V 6 bases short and J 0 bases short, with 11 bases between. In nucleotides, the CDR3 is TGTGCCAGCAGATCGTGGATCGCGAACACCGGGGAGCTGTTTTTT. Amino acids: CASRSWIANTGELFF.

This clone has ten or more counts. This chain links TRBV15 with TRBJ1-1; weak D call: TRBD1 (6 bases). CDR3 size: 13 residues. CDR1 is LNHNV and CDR2 is YYDKDF in the germline V gene (reference sequence). V was clipped by 3 bases and J by 7 bases, with 12 bases between them. CDR3 residues: CATSSYRDGEAFF. In DNA form, the CDR3 reads TGTGCCACCAGCAGTTACAGGGATGGTGAAGCTTTCTTT.

This clone was seen a handful of times. The genes are TRBV7-9 and TRBJ1-2; 8 bases align to TRBD1. V shed 5 bases, J shed 8 bases, and the junction held 10 bases outside the gene matches. The CDR3 is 14 residues long. The germline V gene has CDR1 SEHNR and CDR2 FQNEAQ (reference sequence). The CDR3 DNA reads TGTGCCAGCAGCATACAGGGGGAACAGTGGGGCTACACCTTC. Protein product: CASSIQGEQWGYTF.

This clone was counted between two and nine times. This sequence joins TRBV25-1 and TRBJ2-1, with 14 bases matching TRBD2. Germline-derived CDR1 and CDR2 are MGHDK and SYGVNS. V trimming: 4 bases; J trimming: 12 bases; junction bases outside the gene matches: 11. This CDR3 contains 16 residues. The CDR3 coding sequence is TGTGCCAGCAGTGTCTACCCGGGACTAGCGGGAGCTGGGCAGTTCTTC. It yields the protein CASSVYPGLAGAGQFF. Using reference TRBV25-1 and TRBJ2-1 for the parts outside the CDR3, the full variable domain is EADIYQTPRYLVIGTGKKITLECSQTMGHDKMYWYQQDPGMELHLIHYSYGVNSTEKGDLSSESTVSRIRTEHFPLTLESARPSHTSQYLCASSVYPGLAGAGQFFGPGTRLTVL.

Only a few counts were recorded for this clone. V gene TRBV7-2 combines with J gene TRBJ2-3, with TRBD2 as a possible D gene (6 bases). Trimming cost V 1 base and J 8 bases, with 13 bases left between them. The CDR3 has 14 amino acids. Germline V CDR1 and CDR2: SGHTA, FQGNSA. The CDR3 here is CASSLGGDGRTQYF. As DNA, the CDR3 is TGTGCCAGCAGCTTAGGGGGGGACGGGCGTACGCAGTATTTT.

The J gene is TRBJ2-3, the V gene TRBV4-2; D is uncertain. This CDR3 region has 14 residues. Germline CDR1 is LGHNA and CDR2 is YNFKEQ. Trimming removed 5 bases from V and 0 bases from J, with 9 bases in between. DNA of the CDR3: TGTGCCAGCAGCACGCGGATTAGCACAGATACGCAGTATTTT. It specifies CASSTRISTDTQYF.

This clone was seen only a few times. The V and J genes are TRBV9 and TRBJ1-1; D might be TRBD1 (5 bases). Per germline, CDR1 SGDLS and CDR2 YYNGEE. The CDR3 runs 15 residues. V was pared by 4 bases and J by 0 bases, with 13 bases between. CDR3 sequence (DNA): TGTGCCAGCAGCCCGAACGGGGGGTTGAACACTGAAGCTTTCTTT. Encoded protein: CASSPNGGLNTEAFF.